The present T cell receptor beta chain was sequenced within a study of T cell responses to AZD1222 COVID-19 vaccine. Regarding this clone: Its specificity is not known.

The CDR3 spans 16 residues. V lost 3 bases and J lost 1; bases outside the gene matches: 6. CDR1 is LNHDA, CDR2 SQIVND, per germline (reference sequence). Points from the study as a whole: Spike-specific TCR breadth and depth grew following two AZD1222 doses.

Only in-frame clones appear in the TCRdb table, and some are missing; sequencing was by immunoSEQ multiplex PCR. This table holds 70,000 to 80,000 clones, just over 85% found once. The receptor's source is an adult in good health. This chain joins TRBV19 and TRBJ2-3; the match to TRBD1 covers 8 bases. The specimen was peripheral blood, collected on day 0 of AZD1222 vaccination. CDR3 region: CASSMTPGQGTDTQYF. The CDR3 region has the DNA TGTGCCAGTAGTATGACACCGGGACAGGGCACAGATACGCAGTATTTT.